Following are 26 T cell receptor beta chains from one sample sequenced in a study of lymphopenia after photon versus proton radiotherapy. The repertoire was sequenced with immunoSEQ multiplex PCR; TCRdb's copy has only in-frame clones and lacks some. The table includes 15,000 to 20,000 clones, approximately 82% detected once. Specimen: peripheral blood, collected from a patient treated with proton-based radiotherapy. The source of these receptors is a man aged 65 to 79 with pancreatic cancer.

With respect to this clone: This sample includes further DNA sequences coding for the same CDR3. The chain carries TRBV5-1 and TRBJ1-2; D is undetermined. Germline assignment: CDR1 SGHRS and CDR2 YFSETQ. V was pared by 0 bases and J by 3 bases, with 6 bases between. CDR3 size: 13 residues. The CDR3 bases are TGCGCCAGCAGCTTGGACGGAGACTATGGCTACACCTTC. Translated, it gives CASSLDGDYGYTF.

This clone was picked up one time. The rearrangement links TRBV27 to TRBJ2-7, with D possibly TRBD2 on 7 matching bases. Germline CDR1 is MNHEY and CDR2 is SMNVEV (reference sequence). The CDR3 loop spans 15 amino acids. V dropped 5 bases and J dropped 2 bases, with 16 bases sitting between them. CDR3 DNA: TGTGCCAGCAGTCCGCGGGGAGGGGGACCCTACGAGCAGTACTTC. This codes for CASSPRGGGPYEQYF.

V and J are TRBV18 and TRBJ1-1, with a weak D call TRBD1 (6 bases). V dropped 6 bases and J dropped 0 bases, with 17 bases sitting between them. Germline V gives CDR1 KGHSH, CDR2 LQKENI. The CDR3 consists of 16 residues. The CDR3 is CASSRSPGVVNTEAFF. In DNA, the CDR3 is TGTGCCAGCTCCCGCAGCCCAGGGGTGGTGAACACTGAAGCTTTCTTT.

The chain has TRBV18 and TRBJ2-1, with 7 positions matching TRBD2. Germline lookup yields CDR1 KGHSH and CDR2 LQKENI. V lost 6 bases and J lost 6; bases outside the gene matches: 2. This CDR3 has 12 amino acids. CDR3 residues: CASSWGGNEQFF. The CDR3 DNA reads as TGTGCCAGCTCGTGGGGGGGCAATGAGCAGTTCTTC.

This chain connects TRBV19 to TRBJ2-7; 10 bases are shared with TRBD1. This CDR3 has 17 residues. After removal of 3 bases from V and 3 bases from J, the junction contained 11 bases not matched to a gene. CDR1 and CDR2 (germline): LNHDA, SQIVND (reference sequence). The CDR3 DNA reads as TGTGCCAGTAGTATTCTCGACGGACAGGGGGGAGTCTACGAGCAGTACTTC. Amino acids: CASSILDGQGGVYEQYF. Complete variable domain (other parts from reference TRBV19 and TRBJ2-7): DGGITQSPKYLFRKEGQNVTLSCEQNLNHDAMYWYRQDPGQGLRLIYYSQIVNDFQKGDIAEGYSVSREKKESFPLTVTSAQKNPTAFYLCASSILDGQGGVYEQYFGPGTRLTVT.

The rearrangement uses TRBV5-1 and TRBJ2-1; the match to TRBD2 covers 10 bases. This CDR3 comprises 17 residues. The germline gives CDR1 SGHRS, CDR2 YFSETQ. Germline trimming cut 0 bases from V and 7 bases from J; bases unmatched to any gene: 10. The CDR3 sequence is CASSLEVAGLARNEQFF. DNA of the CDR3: TGCGCCAGCAGCTTGGAGGTCGCGGGACTAGCGAGGAATGAGCAGTTCTTC. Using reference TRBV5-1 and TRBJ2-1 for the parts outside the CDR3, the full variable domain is KAGVTQTPRYLIKTRGQQVTLSCSPISGHRSVSWYQQTPGQGLQFLFEYFSETQRNKGNFPGRFSGRQFSNSRSEMNVSTLELGDSALYLCASSLEVAGLARNEQFFGPGTRLTVL.

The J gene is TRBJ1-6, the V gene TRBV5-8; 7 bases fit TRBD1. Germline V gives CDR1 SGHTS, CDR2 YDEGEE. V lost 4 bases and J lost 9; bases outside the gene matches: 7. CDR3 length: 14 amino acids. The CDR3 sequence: CASSPSTGSSPLHF. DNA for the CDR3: TGTGCCAGCAGCCCCTCGACAGGGAGTTCACCCCTCCACTTT.

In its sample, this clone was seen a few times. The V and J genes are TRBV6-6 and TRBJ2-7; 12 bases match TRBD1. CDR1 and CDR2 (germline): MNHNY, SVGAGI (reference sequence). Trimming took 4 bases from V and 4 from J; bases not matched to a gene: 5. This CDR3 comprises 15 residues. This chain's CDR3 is CASSSGTGGKYEQYF. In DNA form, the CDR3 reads TGTGCCAGCAGTTCCGGGACAGGGGGCAAGTACGAGCAGTACTTC.

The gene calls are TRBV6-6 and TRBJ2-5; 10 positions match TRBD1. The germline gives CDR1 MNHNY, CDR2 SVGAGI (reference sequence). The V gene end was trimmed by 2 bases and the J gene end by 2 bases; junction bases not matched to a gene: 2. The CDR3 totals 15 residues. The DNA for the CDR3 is TGTGCCAGCAGTTACGGGACAGGGGTACAAGAGACCCAGTACTTC. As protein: CASSYGTGVQETQYF.

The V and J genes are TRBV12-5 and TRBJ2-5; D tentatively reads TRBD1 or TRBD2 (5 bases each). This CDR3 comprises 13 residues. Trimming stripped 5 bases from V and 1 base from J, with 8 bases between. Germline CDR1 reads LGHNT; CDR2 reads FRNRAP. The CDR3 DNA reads TGTGCTAGTGGTCCCGGGACCCAAGAGACCCAGTACTTC. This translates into CASGPGTQETQYF. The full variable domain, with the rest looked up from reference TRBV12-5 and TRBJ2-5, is DARVTQTPRHKVTEMGQEVTMRCQPILGHNTVFWYRQTMMQGLELLAYFRNRAPLDDSGMPKDRFSAEMPDATLATLKIQPSEPRDSAVYFCASGPGTQETQYFGPGTRLLVL.

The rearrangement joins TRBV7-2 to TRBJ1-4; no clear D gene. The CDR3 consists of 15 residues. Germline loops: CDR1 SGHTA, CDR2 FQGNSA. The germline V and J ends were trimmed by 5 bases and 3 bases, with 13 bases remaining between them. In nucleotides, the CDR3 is TGTGCCAGCAGCCTAAACGGAGGCTCTAATGAAAAACTGTTTTTT. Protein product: CASSLNGGSNEKLFF.

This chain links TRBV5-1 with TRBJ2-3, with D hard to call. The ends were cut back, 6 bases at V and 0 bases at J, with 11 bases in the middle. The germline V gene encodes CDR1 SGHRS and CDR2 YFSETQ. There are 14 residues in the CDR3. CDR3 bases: TGCGCCAGCACCCGCGGCACTAGCACAGATACGCAGTATTTT. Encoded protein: CASTRGTSTDTQYF.

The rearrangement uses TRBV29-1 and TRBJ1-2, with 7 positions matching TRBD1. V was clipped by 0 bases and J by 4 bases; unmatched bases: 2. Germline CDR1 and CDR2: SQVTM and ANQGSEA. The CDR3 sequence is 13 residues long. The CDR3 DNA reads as TGCAGCGTTGAAGATGGGACAGTCTATGGCTACACCTTC. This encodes CSVEDGTVYGYTF.

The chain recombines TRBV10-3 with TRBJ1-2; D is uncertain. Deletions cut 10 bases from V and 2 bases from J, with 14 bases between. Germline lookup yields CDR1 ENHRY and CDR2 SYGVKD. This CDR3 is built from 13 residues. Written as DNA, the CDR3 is TGTGCCACCCGGGAGGAGAACAACTATGGCTACACCTTC. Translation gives CATREENNYGYTF.

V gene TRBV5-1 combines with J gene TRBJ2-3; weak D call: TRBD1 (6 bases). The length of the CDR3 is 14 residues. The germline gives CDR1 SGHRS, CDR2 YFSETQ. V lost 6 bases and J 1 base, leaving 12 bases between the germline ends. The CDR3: CASKRQVGTDTQYF. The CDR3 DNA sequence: TGCGCCAGCAAGAGACAGGTGGGCACAGATACGCAGTATTTT.

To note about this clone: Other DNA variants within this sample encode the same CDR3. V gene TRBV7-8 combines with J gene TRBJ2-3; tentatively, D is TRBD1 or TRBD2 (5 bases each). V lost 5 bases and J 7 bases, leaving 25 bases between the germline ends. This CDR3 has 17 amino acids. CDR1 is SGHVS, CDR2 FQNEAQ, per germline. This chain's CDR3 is CASSLPRREGPTNTQYF. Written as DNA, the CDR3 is TGTGCCAGCAGCCTGCCCCGGCGAGAGGGACCGACAAATACGCAGTATTTT. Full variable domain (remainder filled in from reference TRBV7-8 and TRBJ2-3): GAGVSQSPRYKVAKRGQDVALRCDPISGHVSLFWYQQALGQGPEFLTYFQNEAQLDKSGLPSDRFFAERPEGSVSTLKIQRTQQEDSAVYLCASSLPRREGPTNTQYFGPGTRLTVL.

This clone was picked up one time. CDR3 bases: TGTGCCAGCAGACCCGACAGTCACACCGGGGAGCTGTTTTTT. Protein product: CASRPDSHTGELFF. This rearrangement joins TRBV5-4 to TRBJ2-2, with a tentative D call TRBD1 (5 bases). Per the germline V gene, CDR1 is SGHNT and CDR2 is YYREEE (reference sequence). V was cut by 5 bases and J by 3 bases, with 11 bases left in between. The CDR3 loop spans 14 amino acids. The whole variable domain, filled in from reference TRBV5-4 and TRBJ2-2, reads ETGVTQSPTHLIKTRGQQVTLRCSSQSGHNTVSWYQQALGQGPQFIFQYYREEENGRGNFPPRFSGLQFPNYSSELNVNALELDDSALYLCASRPDSHTGELFFGEGSRLTVL.

The DNA for the CDR3 is TGTGCCAGCAGCAGCCCGTTCGTGGGGTTAAGGGAAAAACTGTTTTTT. This encodes CASSSPFVGLREKLFF. The chain combines TRBV7-9 with TRBJ1-4, with D hard to call. The CDR3 runs 16 residues. Germline CDR1 and CDR2: SEHNR and FQNEAQ (reference sequence). Deletions cut 5 bases from V and 8 bases from J, with 21 bases between.

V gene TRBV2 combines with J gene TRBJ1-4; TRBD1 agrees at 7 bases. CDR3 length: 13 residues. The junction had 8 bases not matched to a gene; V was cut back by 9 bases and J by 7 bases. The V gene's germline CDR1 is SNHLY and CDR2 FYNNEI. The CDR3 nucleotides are TGTGCCAGTATAGGGGGCGTGTTTGAAAAACTGTTTTTT. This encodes CASIGGVFEKLFF.

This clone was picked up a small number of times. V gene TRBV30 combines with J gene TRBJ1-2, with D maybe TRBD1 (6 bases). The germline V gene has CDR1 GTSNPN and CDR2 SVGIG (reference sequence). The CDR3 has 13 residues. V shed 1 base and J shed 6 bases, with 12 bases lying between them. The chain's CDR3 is CAWSEGVINGYTF. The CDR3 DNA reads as TGTGCCTGGAGTGAGGGGGTCATCAATGGCTACACCTTC.

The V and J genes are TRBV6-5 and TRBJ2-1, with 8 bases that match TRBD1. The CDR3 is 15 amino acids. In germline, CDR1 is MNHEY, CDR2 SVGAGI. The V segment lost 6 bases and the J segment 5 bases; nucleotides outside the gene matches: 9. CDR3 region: CASRADRGKHNEQFF. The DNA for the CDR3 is TGTGCCAGCAGGGCCGACAGGGGAAAACACAATGAGCAGTTCTTC.

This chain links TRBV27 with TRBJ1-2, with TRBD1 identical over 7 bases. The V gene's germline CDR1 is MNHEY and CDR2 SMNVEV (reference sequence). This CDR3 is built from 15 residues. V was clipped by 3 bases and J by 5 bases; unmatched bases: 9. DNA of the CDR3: TGTGCCAGCAGTTTTGAAAGGGAGGGGGCGTATGGCTACACCTTC. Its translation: CASSFEREGAYGYTF.

CDR3 residues: CASSPGFRAGGPIRETQYF. The CDR3 DNA is TGCGCCAGCAGCCCTGGTTTTCGGGCGGGGGGGCCGATTAGAGAGACCCAGTACTTC. The chain links TRBV5-1 to TRBJ2-5, with 9 bases that match TRBD2. The ends lost 4 bases at V and 4 bases at J; junction bases unmatched: 20. The CDR3 extends over 19 amino acids. CDR1 SGHRS and CDR2 YFSETQ come from the germline V gene.

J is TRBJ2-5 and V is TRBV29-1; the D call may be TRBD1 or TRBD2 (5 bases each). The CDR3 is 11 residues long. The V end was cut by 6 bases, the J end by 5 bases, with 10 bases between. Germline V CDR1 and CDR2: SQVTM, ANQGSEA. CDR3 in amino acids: CSVGTQETQYF. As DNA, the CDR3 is TGCAGCGTGGGGACCCAGGAGACCCAGTACTTC. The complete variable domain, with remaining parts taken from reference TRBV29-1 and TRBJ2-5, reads SAVISQKPSRDICQRGTSLTIQCQVDSQVTMMFWYRQQPGQSLTLIATANQGSEATYESGFVIDKFPISRPNLTFSTLTVSNMSPEDSSIYLCSVGTQETQYFGPGTRLLVL.

The CDR3 DNA sequence: TGTGCCTGGACCCGAGGACGGACTAACTCTGGAAACACCATATATTTT. Translation gives CAWTRGRTNSGNTIYF. V usage is TRBV30 and J usage is TRBJ1-3; D not resolved. Germline V gives CDR1 GTSNPN, CDR2 SVGIG (reference sequence). Trimming cost V 4 bases and J 0 bases, with 16 bases left between them. The CDR3 spans 16 residues.

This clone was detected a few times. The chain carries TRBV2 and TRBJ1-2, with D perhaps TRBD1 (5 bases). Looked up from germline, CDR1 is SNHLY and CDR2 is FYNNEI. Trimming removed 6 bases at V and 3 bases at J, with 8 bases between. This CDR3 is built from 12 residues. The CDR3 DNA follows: TGTGCCAGCAGCCGGGACCACTATGGCTACACCTTC. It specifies CASSRDHYGYTF.